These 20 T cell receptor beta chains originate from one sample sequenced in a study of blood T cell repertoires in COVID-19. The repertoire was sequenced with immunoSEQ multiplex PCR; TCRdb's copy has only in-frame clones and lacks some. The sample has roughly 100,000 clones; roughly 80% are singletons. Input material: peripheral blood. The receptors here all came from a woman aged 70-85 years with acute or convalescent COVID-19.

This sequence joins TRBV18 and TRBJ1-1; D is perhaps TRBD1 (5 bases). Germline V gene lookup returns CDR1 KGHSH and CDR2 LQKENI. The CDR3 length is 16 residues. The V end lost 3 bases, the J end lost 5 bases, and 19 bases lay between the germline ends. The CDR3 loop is CASSPGGAQGGTEAFF. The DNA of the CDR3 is TGTGCCAGCTCACCGGGTGGGGCCCAGGGAGGGACTGAAGCTTTCTTT. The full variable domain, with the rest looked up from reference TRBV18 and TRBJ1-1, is NAGVMQNPRHLVRRRGQEARLRCSPMKGHSHVYWYRQLPEEGLKFMVYLQKENIIDESGMPKERFSAEFPKEGPSILRIQQVVRGDSAAYFCASSPGGAQGGTEAFFGQGTRLTVV.

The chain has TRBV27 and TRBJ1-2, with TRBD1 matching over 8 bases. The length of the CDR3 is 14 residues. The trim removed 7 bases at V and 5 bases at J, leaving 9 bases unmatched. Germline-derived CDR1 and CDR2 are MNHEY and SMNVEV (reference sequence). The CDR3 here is CASKNTGGSYGYTF. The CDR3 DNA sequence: TGTGCCAGCAAAAATACAGGGGGTAGTTATGGCTACACCTTC.

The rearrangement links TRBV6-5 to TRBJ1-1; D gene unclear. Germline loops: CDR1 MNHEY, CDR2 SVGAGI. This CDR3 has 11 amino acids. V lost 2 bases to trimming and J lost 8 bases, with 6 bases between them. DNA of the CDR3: TGTGCCAGCAGTTACGGGCCAGAAGCTTTCTTT. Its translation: CASSYGPEAFF.

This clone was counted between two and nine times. The chain's CDR3 is CASSSSLAASRETQYF. In DNA, the CDR3 is TGTGCCAGCAGTTCCAGCCTAGCGGCTAGCAGAGAGACCCAGTACTTC. This rearrangement joins TRBV6-2 or TRBV6-3 to TRBJ2-5; 7 bases are a match to TRBD2. V lost 4 bases to trimming and J lost 4 bases; unmatched junction nucleotides: 12. Per germline, CDR1 MNHEY and CDR2 SVGEGT. The CDR3 runs to 16 residues.

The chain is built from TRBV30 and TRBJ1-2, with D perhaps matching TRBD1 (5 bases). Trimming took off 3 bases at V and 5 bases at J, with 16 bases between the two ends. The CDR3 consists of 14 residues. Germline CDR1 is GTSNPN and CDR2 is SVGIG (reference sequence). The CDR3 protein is CAWRDQGSRYGYTF. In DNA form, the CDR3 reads TGTGCCTGGAGGGATCAGGGCTCCCGGTATGGCTACACCTTC.

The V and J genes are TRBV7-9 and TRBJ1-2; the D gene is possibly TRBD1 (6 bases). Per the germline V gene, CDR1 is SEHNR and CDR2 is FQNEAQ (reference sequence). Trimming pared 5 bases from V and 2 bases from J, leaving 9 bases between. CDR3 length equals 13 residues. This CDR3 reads CASSDTGNYGYTF. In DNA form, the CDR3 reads TGTGCCAGCAGCGATACAGGGAACTATGGCTACACCTTC. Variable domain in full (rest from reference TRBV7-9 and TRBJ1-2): DTGVSQNPRHKITKRGQNVTFRCDPISEHNRLYWYRQTLGQGPEFLTYFQNEAQLEKSRLLSDRFSAERPKGSFSTLEIQRTEQGDSAMYLCASSDTGNYGYTFGSGTRLTVV.

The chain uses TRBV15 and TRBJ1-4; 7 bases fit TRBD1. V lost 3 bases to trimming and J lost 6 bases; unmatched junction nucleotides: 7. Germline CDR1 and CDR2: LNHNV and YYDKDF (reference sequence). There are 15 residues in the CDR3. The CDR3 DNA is TGTGCCACCAGCAGGGGCGGGACAGTTTATGAAAAACTGTTTTTT. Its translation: CATSRGGTVYEKLFF.

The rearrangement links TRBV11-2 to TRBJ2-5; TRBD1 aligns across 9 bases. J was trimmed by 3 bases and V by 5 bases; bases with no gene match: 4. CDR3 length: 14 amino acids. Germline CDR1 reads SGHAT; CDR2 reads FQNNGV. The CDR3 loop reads CASSTGTGKETQYF. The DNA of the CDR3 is TGTGCCAGCAGCACCGGGACAGGGAAAGAGACCCAGTACTTC. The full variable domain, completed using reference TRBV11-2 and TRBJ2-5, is EAGVAQSPRYKIIEKRQSVAFWCNPISGHATLYWYQQILGQGPKLLIQFQNNGVVDDSQLPKDRFSAERLKGVDSTLKIQPAKLEDSAVYLCASSTGTGKETQYFGPGTRLLVL.

The CDR3 bases are TGTGCCAGCAGCGTAGGGGGGCAGGGGGCCAACGTCCTGACTTTC. This encodes CASSVGGQGANVLTF. The chain links TRBV9 to TRBJ2-6, with a weak D call TRBD1 (6 bases). V lost 0 bases to trimming and J lost 4 bases, with 8 bases between them. The CDR3 runs 15 residues. Germline V CDR1 and CDR2: SGDLS, YYNGEE.

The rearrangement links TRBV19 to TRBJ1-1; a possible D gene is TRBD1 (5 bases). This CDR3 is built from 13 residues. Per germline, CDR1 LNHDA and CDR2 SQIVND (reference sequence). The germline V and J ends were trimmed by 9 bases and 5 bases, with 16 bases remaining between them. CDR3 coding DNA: TGTGCCAGCGCTATAGCCCCAGGGACTGAAGCTTTCTTT. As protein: CASAIAPGTEAFF.

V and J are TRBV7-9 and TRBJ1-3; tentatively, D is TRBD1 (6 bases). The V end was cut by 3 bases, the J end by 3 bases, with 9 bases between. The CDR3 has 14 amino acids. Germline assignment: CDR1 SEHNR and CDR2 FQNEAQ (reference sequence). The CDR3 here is CASSFGGLGNTIYF. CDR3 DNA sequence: TGTGCCAGCAGCTTCGGGGGGCTTGGAAACACCATATATTTT. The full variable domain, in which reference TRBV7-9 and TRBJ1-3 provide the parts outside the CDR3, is DTGVSQNPRHKITKRGQNVTFRCDPISEHNRLYWYRQTLGQGPEFLTYFQNEAQLEKSRLLSDRFSAERPKGSFSTLEIQRTEQGDSAMYLCASSFGGLGNTIYFGEGSWLTVV.

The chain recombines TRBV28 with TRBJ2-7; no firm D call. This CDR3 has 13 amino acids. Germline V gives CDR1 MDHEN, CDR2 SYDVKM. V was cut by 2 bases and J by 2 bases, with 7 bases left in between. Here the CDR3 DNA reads TGTGCCAGCAGTTTAGGCTCACCCTACGAGCAGTACTTC. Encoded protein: CASSLGSPYEQYF.

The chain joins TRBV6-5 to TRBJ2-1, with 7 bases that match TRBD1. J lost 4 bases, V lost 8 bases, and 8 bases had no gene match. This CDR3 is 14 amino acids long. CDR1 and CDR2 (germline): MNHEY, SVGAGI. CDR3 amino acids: CASAPGQTYNEQFF. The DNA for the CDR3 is TGTGCCAGCGCGCCGGGACAGACTTACAATGAGCAGTTCTTC.

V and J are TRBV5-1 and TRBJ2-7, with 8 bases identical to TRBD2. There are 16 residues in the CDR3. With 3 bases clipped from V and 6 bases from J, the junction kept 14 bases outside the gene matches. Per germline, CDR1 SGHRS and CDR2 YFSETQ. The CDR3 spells CASSSGGGLPSAEQYF. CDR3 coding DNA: TGCGCCAGCAGCTCTGGCGGGGGGCTTCCATCCGCCGAGCAGTACTTC.

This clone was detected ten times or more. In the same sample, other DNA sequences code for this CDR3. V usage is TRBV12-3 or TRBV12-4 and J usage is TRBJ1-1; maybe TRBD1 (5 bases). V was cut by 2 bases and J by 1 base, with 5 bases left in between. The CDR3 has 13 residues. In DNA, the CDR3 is TGTGCCAGCAGTTTACAGGGGAACACTGAAGCTTTCTTT. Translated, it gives CASSLQGNTEAFF.

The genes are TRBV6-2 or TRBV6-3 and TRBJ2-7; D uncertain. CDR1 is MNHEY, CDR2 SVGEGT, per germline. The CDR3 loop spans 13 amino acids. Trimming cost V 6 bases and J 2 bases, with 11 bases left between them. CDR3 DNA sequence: TGTGCCAGCAGCCCCGGGTTACCCTACGAGCAGTACTTC. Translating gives CASSPGLPYEQYF.

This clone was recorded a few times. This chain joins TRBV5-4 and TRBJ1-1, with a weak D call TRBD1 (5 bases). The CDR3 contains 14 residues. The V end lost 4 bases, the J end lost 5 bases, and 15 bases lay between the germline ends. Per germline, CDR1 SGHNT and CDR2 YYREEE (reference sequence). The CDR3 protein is CASSRGGPTTEAFF. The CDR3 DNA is TGTGCCAGCAGCCGCGGGGGACCAACAACTGAAGCTTTCTTT.

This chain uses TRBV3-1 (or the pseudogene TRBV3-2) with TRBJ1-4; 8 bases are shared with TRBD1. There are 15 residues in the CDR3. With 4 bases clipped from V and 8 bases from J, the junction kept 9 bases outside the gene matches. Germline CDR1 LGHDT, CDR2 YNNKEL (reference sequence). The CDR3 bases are TGTGCCAGCAGCCTAGGGACAGGACCATGGGAAAAACTGTTTTTT. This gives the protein CASSLGTGPWEKLFF.

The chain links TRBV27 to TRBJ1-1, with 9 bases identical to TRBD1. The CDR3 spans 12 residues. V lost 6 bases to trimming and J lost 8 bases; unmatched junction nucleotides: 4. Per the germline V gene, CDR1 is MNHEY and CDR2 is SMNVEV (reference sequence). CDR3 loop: CASRGQGEEAFF. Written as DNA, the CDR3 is TGTGCCAGCAGGGGACAGGGTGAAGAAGCTTTCTTT.

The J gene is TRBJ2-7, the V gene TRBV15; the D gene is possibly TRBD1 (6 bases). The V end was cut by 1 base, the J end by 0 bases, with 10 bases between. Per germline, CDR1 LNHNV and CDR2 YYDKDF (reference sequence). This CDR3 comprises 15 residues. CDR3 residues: CATSRGLTGSYEQYF. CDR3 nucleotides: TGTGCCACCAGCAGAGGGCTGACAGGCTCCTACGAGCAGTACTTC.